The clone carrying this TCR beta chain was found a few times. Libraries were prepared by immunoSEQ multiplex PCR; TCRdb keeps only in-frame clonotypes and omits some of them. The sample consists of under 100,000 clones, over 80% of them appearing once. Every patient had relapsed following autologous stem cell transplantation, and cohorts differed in brentuximab vedotin exposure. The data belong to a study of PD-1 blockade in classical Hodgkin lymphoma. The germline V and J ends were trimmed by 0 bases and 4 bases, with 4 bases remaining between them. This CDR3 spans 14 amino acids. CDR1 is SEHNR, CDR2 FQNEAQ, per germline (reference sequence).

This rearrangement joins TRBV7-9 to TRBJ2-6; no definite D call. This TCR derives from a human donor with classical Hodgkin lymphoma. The input for sequencing was peripheral blood mononuclear cells (PBMCs), taken at baseline. This chain's CDR3 is CASSLASGANVLTF. CDR3 bases: TGTGCCAGCAGCTTAGCCTCCGGGGCCAACGTCCTGACTTTC.